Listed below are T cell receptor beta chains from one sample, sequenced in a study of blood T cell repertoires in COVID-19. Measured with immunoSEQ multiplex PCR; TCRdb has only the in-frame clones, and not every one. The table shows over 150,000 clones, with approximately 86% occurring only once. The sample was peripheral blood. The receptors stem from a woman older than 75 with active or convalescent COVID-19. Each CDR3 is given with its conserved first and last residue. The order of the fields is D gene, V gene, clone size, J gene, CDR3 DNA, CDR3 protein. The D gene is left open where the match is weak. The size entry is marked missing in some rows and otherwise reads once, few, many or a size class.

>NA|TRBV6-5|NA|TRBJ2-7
TGTGCCAGCAGTCCGGGGGAGCAGTACTTC
CASSPGEQYF
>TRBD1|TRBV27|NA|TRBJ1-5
TGTGCCAGCAGTCCCGGGGACAGGGTTATGGTTCAGCCCCAGCATTTT
CASSPGDRVMVQPQHF
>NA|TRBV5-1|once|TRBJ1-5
TGCGCCAGCAGCGCCACAGGGTTTGGCAATCAGCCCCAGCATTTT
CASSATGFGNQPQHF
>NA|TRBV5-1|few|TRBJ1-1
TGCGCCAGCAGCTTATTATCCCCGGGTCGTGGCACTGAAGCTTTCTTT
CASSLLSPGRGTEAFF
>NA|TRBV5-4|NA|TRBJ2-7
TGTGCCAGCAGCTTGGCAGGGCCCACTCCGGGCGAGCAGTACTTC
CASSLAGPTPGEQYF
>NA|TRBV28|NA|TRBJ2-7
TGTGCCAGCAGAATTAGCGGTTCCTCCTACGAGCAGTACTTC
CASRISGSSYEQYF
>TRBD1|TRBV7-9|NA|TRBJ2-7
TGTGCCAGCAGCCCCAGACAGGGTACCGCGAGAGAGCAGTACTTC
CASSPRQGTAREQYF
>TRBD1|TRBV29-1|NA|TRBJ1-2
TGCAGCGGGGCCGGGACAGATTTTTATGGCTACACCTTC
CSGAGTDFYGYTF
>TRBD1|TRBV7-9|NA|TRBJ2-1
TGTGCCAGCAGCCACCGGGACAGGAATAACAATGAGCAGTTCTTC
CASSHRDRNNNEQFF
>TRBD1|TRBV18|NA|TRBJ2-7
TGTGCCAGCTCCCGCGGACAGGGAAGCTCCTACGAGCAGTACTTC
CASSRGQGSSYEQYF
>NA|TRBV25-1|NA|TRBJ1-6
TGTGCCAGCAGCGGGGGAGGGTTGGGATCACCCCTCCACTTT
CASSGGGLGSPLHF
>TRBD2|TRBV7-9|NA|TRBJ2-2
TGTGCCAGCAGCTTCGGACTAGCGGGAGGGGTCGGGGAGCTGTTTTTT
CASSFGLAGGVGELFF
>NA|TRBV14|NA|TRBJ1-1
TGTGCCAGCAGCCAAGATCTAACCACTGAAGCTTTCTTT
CASSQDLTTEAFF
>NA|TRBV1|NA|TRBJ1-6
TGCACCAGCAGCCGGGACAGACCTTTCTATAATTCACCCCTCCACTTT
CTSSRDRPFYNSPLHF
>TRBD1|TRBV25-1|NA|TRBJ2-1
TGTGCCAGCAGTGACAGACAGGGCTTCAGCTCCTACAATGAGCAGTTCTTC
CASSDRQGFSSYNEQFF
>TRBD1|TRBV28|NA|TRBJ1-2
TGTGCCAGCAGTACATTCGGACAGGGCTTGTCCTATGGCTACACCTTC
CASSTFGQGLSYGYTF
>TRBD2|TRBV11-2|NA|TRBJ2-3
TGTGCCAGCAGCGTAACCGGGACTAGCGTATATACGCAGTATTTT
CASSVTGTSVYTQYF
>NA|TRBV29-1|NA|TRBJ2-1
TGCAGCGTTGACACTGGAACAGCGGGTGAGCAGTTCTTC
CSVDTGTAGEQFF
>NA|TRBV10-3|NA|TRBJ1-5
TGTGCCATCCAGGGAAACGGTGATCAGCCCCAGCATTTT
CAIQGNGDQPQHF
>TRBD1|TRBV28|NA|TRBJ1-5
TGTGCCAGCAGATTCTCCAGGGGGGCAAGCAATCAGCCCCAGCATTTT
CASRFSRGASNQPQHF
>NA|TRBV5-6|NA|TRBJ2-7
TGTGCCAGCAGCTTGGGGGGCAGCCTCGAGCAGTACTTC
CASSLGGSLEQYF
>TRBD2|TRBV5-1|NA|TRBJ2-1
TGCGCCAGCAGCCTGGGCGGGGGAGGTTCTAATGAGCAGTTCTTC
CASSLGGGGSNEQFF
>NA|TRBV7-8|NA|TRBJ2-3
TGTGCCAGCAGCTTAGTATCATACCCCGGGGATACGCAGTATTTT
CASSLVSYPGDTQYF
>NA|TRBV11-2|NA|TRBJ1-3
TGTGCCAGCAGCTTAGCGCGATTCCTACTGAGCTCTGGAAACACCATATATTTT
CASSLARFLLSSGNTIYF
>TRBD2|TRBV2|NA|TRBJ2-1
TGTGCCAGCATCAGAGGGACTAGCGGGAGTGAGCAGTTCTTC
CASIRGTSGSEQFF
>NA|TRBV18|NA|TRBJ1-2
TGTGCCAGCTCAGGGACATCGACAGATGGCTACACCTTC
CASSGTSTDGYTF
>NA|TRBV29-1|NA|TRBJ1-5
TGCAGCGTCGGCGACGGAAACTACAATCAGCCCCAGCATTTT
CSVGDGNYNQPQHF
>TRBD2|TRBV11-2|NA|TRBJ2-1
TGTGCCAGCAGCGAGGTGGGAACTAGCGGCTCCTACAATGAGCAGTTCTTC
CASSEVGTSGSYNEQFF
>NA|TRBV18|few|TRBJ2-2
TGTGCCAGCTCAAGGGGGTCCGCGAACACCGGGGAGCTGTTTTTT
CASSRGSANTGELFF
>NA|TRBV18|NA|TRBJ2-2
TGTGCCAGCTCACCACCCAGGTATTCGGACACCGGGGAGCTGTTTTTT
CASSPPRYSDTGELFF
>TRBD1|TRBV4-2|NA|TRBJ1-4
TGTGCCAGCAGCCAAGGGACAGGGGGAGGTGAAAAACTGTTTTTT
CASSQGTGGGEKLFF
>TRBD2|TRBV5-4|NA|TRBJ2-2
TGTGCCAGCAGCAACCTAGCGGGAGGCCCAACTACCGGGGAGCTGTTTTTT
CASSNLAGGPTTGELFF
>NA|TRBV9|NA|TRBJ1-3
TGTGCCAGCAGCGTATTGGGGGGGAGCGGAAACACCATATATTTT
CASSVLGGSGNTIYF
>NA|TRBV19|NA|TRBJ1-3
TGTGCCAGTAGTATAGTACCGGGGTCGACTGGAAACACCATATATTTT
CASSIVPGSTGNTIYF
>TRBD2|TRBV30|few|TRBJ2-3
TGTGCCTGGAGTAGCGGGAGGGCCGAGGCAGATACGCAGTATTTT
CAWSSGRAEADTQYF
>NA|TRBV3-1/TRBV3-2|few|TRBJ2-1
TGTGCCAGCAGCCAAGCAGGGCCGCCTCCTAATGAGCAGTTCTTC
CASSQAGPPPNEQFF
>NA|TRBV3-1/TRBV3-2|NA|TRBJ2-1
TGTGCCAGCAGCCGGGATAGCGGATCCTACAATGAGCAGTTCTTC
CASSRDSGSYNEQFF
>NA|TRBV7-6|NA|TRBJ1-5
TGTGCCAGCAGCTTATCGTGGGGGGGAGATCAGCCCCAGCATTTT
CASSLSWGGDQPQHF
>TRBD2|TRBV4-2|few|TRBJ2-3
TGTGCCAGCAGCTCGGGGGTAGCGGGGCCCCATATCCATTTT
CASSSGVAGPHIHF
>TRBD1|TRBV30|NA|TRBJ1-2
TGTGCCTGGAGTAAGGACAGGACAGGGGCCGACGTTTTTTATGGCTACACCTTC
CAWSKDRTGADVFYGYTF